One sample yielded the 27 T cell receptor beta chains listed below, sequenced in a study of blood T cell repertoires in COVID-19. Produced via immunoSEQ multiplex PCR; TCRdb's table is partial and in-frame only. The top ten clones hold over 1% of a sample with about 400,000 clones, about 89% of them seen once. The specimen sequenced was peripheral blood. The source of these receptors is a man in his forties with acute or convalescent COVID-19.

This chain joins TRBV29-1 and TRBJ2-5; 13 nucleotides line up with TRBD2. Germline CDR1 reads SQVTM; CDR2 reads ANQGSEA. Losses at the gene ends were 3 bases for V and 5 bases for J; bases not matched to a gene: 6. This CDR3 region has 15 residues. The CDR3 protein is CSVERTSGGDETQYF. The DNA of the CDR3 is TGCAGCGTTGAGAGGACTAGCGGGGGAGACGAGACCCAGTACTTC.

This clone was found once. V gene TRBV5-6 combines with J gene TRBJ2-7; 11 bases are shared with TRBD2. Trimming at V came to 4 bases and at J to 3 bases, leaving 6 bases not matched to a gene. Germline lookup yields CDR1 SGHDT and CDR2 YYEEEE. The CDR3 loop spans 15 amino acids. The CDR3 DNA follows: TGTGCCAGCAGCCCCGGGACTAGCGGCCTCTACGAGCAGTACTTC. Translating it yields CASSPGTSGLYEQYF. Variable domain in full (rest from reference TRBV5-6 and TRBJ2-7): DAGVTQSPTHLIKTRGQQVTLRCSPKSGHDTVSWYQQALGQGPQFIFQYYEEEERQRGNFPDRFSGHQFPNYSSELNVNALLLGDSALYLCASSPGTSGLYEQYFGPGTRLTVT.

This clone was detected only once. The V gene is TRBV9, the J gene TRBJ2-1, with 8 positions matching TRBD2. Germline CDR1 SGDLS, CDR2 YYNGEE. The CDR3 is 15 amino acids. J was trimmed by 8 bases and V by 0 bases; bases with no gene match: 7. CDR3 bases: TGTGCCAGCAGCGTAGTTGATAGCGGGGCCGATGAGCAGTTCTTC. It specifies CASSVVDSGADEQFF. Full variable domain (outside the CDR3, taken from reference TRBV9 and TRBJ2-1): DSGVTQTPKHLITATGQRVTLRCSPRSGDLSVYWYQQSLDQGLQFLIQYYNGEERAKGNILERFSAQQFPDLHSELNLSSLELGDSALYFCASSVVDSGADEQFFGPGTRLTVL.

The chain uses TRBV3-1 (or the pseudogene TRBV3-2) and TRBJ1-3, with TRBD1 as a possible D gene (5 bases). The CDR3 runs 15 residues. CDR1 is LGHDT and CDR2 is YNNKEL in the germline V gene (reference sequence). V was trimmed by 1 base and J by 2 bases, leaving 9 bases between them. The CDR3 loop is CASSQGGSAGNTIYF. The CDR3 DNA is TGTGCCAGCAGCCAAGGGGGCTCGGCTGGAAACACCATATATTTT.

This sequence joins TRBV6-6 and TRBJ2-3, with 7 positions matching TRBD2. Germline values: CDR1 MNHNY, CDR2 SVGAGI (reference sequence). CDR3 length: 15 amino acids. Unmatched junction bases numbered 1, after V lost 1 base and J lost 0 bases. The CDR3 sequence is CASSYLRESTDTQYF. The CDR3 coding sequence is TGTGCCAGCAGTTACTTGCGGGAGAGCACAGATACGCAGTATTTT.

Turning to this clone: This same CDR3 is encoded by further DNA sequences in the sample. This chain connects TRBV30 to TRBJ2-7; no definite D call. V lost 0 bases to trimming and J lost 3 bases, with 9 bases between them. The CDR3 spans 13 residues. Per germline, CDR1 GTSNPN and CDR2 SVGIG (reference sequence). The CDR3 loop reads CAWSVASSYEQYF. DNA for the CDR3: TGTGCCTGGAGTGTAGCCTCAAGCTACGAGCAGTACTTC. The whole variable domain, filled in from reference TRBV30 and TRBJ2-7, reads SQTIHQWPATLVQPVGSPLSLECTVEGTSNPNLYWYRQAAGRGLQLLFYSVGIGQISSEVPQNLSASRPQDRQFILSSKKLLLSDSGFYLCAWSVASSYEQYFGPGTRLTVT.

As DNA, the CDR3 is TGTGCCAGCGCCGCTAGCGGGAGCCACTACAATGAGCAGTTCTTC. Protein: CASAASGSHYNEQFF. This chain uses TRBV27 with TRBJ2-1; TRBD2 aligns across 10 bases. CDR1 MNHEY and CDR2 SMNVEV come from the germline V gene (reference sequence). V gave up 8 bases and J gave up 3 bases; unmatched junction bases: 7. The CDR3 contains 15 residues.

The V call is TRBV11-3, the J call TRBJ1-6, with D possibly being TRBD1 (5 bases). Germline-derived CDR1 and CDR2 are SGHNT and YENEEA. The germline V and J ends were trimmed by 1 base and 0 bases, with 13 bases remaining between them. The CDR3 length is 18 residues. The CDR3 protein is CASSLGFHRSSYNSPLHF. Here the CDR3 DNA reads TGTGCCAGCAGCTTAGGTTTTCACAGGAGCTCCTATAATTCACCCCTCCACTTT.

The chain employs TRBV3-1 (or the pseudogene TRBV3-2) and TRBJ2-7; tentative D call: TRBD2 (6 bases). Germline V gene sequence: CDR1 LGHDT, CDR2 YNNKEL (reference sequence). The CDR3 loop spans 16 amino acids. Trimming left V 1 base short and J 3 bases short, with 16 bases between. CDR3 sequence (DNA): TGTGCCAGCAGCCAAGCCCTAGCGTCGGCGGGCTACGAGCAGTACTTC. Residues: CASSQALASAGYEQYF.

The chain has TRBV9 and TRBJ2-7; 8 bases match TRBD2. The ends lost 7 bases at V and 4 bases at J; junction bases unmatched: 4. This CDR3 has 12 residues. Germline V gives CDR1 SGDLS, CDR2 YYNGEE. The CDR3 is CASGSGVYEQYF. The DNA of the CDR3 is TGTGCCAGCGGTAGCGGGGTGTACGAGCAGTACTTC.

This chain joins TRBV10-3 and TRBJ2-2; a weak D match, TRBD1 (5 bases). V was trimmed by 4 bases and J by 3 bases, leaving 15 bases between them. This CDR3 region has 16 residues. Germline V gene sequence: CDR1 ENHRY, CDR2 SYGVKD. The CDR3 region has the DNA TGTGCCATCAGTGTGAAGGGGTCCGATCACACCGGGGAGCTGTTTTTT. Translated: CAISVKGSDHTGELFF.

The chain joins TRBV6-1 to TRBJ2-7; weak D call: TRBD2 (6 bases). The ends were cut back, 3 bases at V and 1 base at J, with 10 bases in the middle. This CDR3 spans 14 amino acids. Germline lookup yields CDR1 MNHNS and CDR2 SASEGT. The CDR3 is CASSDRLVSYEQYF. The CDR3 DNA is TGTGCCAGCAGTGACCGACTAGTTTCCTACGAGCAGTACTTC.

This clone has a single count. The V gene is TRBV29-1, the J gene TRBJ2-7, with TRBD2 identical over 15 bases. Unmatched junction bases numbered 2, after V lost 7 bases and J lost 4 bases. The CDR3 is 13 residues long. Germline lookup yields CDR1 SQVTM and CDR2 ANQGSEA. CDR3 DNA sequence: TGCAGCGGTGGGACTAGCGGGGGGTACGAGCAGTACTTC. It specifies CSGGTSGGYEQYF.

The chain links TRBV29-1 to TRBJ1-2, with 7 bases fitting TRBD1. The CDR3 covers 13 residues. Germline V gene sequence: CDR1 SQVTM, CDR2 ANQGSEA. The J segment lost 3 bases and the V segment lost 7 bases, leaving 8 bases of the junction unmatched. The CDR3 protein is CSALTGEDYGYTF. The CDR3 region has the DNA TGCAGCGCGCTTACAGGGGAGGACTATGGCTACACCTTC.

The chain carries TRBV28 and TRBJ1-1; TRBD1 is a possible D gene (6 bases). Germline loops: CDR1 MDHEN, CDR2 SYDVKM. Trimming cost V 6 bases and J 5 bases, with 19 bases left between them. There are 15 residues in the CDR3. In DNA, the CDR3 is TGTGCCAGCAGCCCTCACAGGGACCGGCGTACTGAAGCTTTCTTT. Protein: CASSPHRDRRTEAFF.

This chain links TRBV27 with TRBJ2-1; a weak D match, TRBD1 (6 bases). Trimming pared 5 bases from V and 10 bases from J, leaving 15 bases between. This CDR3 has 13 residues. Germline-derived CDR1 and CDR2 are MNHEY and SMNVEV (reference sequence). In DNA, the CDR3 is TGTGCCAGCAGTCTACCAGGGGTTGAGGAGCAGTTCTTC. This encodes CASSLPGVEEQFF.

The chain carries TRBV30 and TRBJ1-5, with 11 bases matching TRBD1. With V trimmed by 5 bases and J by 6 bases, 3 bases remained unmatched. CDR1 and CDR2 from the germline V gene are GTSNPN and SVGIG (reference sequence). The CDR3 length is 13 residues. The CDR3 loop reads CAWGQGAGQPQHF. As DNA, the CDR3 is TGTGCCTGGGGACAGGGGGCCGGTCAGCCCCAGCATTTT.

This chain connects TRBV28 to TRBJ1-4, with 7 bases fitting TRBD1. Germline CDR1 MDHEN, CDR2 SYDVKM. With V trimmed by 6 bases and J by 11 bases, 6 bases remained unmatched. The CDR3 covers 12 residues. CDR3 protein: CASRIQGNKLFF. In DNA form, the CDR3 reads TGTGCCAGCAGAATACAGGGGAATAAACTGTTTTTT.

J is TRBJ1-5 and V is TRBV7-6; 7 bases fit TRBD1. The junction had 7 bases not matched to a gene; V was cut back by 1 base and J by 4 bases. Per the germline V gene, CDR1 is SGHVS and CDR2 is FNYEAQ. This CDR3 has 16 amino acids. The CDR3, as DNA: TGTGCCAGCAGCTTAGGAGGGACAGCCTCAAATCAGCCCCAGCATTTT. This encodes CASSLGGTASNQPQHF.

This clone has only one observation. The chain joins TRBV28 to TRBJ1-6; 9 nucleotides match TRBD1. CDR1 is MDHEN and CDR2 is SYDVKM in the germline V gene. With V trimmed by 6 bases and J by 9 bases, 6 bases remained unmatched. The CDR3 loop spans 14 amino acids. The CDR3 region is CASRPGQGLSPLHF. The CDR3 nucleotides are TGTGCCAGCAGGCCGGGACAGGGTCTTTCACCCCTCCACTTT.

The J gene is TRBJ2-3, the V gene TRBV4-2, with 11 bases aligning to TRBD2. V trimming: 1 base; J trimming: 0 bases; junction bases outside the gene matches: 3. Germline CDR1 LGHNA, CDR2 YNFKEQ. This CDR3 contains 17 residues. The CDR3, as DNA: TGTGCCAGCAGCCAAGTTACTAGCGGGGGTAGCACAGATACGCAGTATTTT. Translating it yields CASSQVTSGGSTDTQYF.

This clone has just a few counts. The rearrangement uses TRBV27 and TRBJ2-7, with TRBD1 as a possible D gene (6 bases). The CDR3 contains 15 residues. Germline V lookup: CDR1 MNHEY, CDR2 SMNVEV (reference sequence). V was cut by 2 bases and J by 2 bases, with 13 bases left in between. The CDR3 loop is CASSLRQGTTYEQYF. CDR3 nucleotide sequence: TGTGCCAGCAGTTTACGCCAGGGGACCACCTACGAGCAGTACTTC.

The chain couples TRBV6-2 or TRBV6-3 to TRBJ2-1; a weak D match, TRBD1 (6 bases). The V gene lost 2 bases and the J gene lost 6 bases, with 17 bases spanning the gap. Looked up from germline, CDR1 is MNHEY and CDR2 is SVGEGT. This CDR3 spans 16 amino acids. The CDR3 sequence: CASSYGPGHSSNEQFF. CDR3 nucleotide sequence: TGTGCCAGCAGTTACGGACCGGGACACAGTTCCAATGAGCAGTTCTTC.

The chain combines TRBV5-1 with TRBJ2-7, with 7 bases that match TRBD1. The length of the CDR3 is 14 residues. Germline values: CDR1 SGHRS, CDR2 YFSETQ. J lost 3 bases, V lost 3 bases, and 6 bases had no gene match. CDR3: CASSYDREIYEQYF. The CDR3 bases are TGCGCCAGCAGCTACGACAGGGAGATCTACGAGCAGTACTTC. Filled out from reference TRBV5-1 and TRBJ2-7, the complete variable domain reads KAGVTQTPRYLIKTRGQQVTLSCSPISGHRSVSWYQQTPGQGLQFLFEYFSETQRNKGNFPGRFSGRQFSNSRSEMNVSTLELGDSALYLCASSYDREIYEQYFGPGTRLTVT.

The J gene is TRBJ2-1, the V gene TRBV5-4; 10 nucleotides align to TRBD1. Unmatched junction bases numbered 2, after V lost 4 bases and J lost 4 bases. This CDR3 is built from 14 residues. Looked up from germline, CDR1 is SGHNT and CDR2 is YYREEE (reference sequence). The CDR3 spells CASSRTGGYNEQFF. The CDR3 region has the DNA TGTGCCAGCAGCCGGACAGGGGGTTACAATGAGCAGTTCTTC. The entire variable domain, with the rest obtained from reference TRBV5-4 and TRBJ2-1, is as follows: ETGVTQSPTHLIKTRGQQVTLRCSSQSGHNTVSWYQQALGQGPQFIFQYYREEENGRGNFPPRFSGLQFPNYSSELNVNALELDDSALYLCASSRTGGYNEQFFGPGTRLTVL.

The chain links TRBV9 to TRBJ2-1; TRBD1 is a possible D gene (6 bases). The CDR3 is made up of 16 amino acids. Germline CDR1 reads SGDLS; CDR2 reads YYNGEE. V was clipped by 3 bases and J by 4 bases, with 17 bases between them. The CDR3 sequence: CASSEDSRRRYNEQFF. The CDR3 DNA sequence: TGTGCCAGCAGCGAGGACAGTCGGAGAAGATACAATGAGCAGTTCTTC.

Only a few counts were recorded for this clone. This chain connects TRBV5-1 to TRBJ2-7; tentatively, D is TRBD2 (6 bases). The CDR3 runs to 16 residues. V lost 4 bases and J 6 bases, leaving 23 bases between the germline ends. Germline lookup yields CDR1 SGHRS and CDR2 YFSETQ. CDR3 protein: CASSRYQGRGMGEQYF. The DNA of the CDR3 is TGCGCCAGCAGCCGATACCAGGGTCGCGGGATGGGCGAGCAGTACTTC.